Sequencing of this T cell receptor (beta chain) was carried out in a study of cytomegalovirus exposure and HLA in healthy donors. In this sample, this clone turned up a few times. Antigen: not known. The PCR employed 60 Vbeta primers together with 13 Jbeta primers. Data came from immunoSEQ multiplex PCR; TCRdb stores just in-frame clones and leaves some out. The profile shows 160,000 or so clones, 80% to 90% of them singletons. There are 13 residues in the CDR3. Germline V CDR1 and CDR2: SEHNR, FQNEAQ (reference sequence). V was cut by 0 bases and J by 8 bases, with 7 bases left in between. Study-level findings and limits: Available immune exposure information was restricted to CMV serostatus only.

This TCR came from a woman in her twenties or thirties in good health and CMV-seropositive. The sequenced material came from PBMCs. J is TRBJ1-4 and V is TRBV7-9; no firm D call. This CDR3 reads CASSLALREKLFF. CDR3 nucleotide sequence: TGTGCCAGCAGCTTAGCGCTACGAGAAAAACTGTTTTTT. The full variable domain, rest sourced from reference TRBV7-9 and TRBJ1-4, is DTGVSQNPRHKITKRGQNVTFRCDPISEHNRLYWYRQTLGQGPEFLTYFQNEAQLEKSRLLSDRFSAERPKGSFSTLEIQRTEQGDSAMYLCASSLALREKLFFGSGTQLSVL.